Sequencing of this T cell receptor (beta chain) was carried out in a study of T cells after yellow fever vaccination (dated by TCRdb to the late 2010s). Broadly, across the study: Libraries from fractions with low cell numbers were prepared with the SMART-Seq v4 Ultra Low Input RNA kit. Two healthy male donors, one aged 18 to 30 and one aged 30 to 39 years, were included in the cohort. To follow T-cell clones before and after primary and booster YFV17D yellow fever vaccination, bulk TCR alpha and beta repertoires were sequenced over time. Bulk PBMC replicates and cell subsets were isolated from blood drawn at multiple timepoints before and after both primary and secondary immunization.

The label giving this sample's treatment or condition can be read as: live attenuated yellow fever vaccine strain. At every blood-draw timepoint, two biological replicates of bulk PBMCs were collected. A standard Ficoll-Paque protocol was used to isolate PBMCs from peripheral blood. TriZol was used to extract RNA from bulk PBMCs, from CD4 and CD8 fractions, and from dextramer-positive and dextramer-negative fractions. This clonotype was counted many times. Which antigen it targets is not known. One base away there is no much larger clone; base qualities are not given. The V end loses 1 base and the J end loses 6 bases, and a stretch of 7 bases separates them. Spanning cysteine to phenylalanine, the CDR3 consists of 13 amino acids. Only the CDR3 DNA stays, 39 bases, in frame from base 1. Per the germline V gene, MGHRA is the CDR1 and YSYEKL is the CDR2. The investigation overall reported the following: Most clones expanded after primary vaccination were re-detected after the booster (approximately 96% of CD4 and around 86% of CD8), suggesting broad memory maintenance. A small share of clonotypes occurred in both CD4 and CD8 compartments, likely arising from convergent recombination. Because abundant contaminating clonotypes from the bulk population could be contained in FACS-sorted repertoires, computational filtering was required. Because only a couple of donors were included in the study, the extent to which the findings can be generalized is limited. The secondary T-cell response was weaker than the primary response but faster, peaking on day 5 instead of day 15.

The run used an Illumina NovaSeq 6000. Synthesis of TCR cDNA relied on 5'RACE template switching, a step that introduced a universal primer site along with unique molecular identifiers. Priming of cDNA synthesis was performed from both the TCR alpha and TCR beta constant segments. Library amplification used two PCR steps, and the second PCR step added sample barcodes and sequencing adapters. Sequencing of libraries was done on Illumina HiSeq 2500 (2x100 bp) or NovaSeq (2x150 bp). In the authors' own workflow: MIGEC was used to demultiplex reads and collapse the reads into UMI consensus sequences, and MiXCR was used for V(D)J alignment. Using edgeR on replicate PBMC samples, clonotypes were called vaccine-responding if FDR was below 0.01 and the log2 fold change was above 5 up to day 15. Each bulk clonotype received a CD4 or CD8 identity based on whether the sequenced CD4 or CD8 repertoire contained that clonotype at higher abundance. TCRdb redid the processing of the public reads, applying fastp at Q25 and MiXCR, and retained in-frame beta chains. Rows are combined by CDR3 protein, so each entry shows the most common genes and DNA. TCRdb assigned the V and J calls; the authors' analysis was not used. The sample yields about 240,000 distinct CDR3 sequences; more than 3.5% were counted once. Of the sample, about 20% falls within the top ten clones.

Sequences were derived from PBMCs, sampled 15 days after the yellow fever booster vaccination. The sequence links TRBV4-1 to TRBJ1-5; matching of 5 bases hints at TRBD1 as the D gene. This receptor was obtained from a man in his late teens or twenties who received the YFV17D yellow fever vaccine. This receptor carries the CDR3 CASSQATAQPQHF. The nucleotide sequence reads TGCGCCAGCAGCCAAGCGACAGCTCAGCCCCAGCATTTT.